Shown below are 25 T cell receptor beta chains from a single sample sequenced in a study of cytomegalovirus exposure and HLA in healthy donors. Primers included in the PCR were 60 Vbeta and 13 Jbeta primers. Some clones are missing from TCRdb's copy, which holds only in-frame ones; the method was immunoSEQ multiplex PCR. The table lists roughly 110,000 clones, around 77% of them singletons. Sample: PBMCs. Receptors originate from a woman in her 30s in good health and CMV-seropositive.

This chain connects TRBV29-1 to TRBJ1-2; TRBD1 matches at 7 bases. The germline CDR1 and CDR2 sequences are SQVTM and ANQGSEA. The CDR3 runs 14 residues. V trimming: 6 bases; J trimming: 2 bases; junction bases outside the gene matches: 9. CDR3 loop: CSVAPGQLNYGYTF. CDR3 nucleotide sequence: TGCAGCGTGGCGCCGGGACAGCTGAACTATGGCTACACCTTC.

In regard to this clone: The germline gene is not matched at one end of the junction; a read error may be the cause. This sample also contains other DNA sequences that code for the same CDR3. The chain couples TRBV10-3 to TRBJ1-1, with 9 positions matching TRBD1. Germline loops: CDR1 ENHRY, CDR2 SYGVKD. This CDR3 is 18 amino acids long. The CDR3 DNA reads as TGTGCCATCAGTGGGGGACAGGGATTTTTTAAGGGGGACACTGAGGCTTTCTTT. Its translation is CAISGGQGFFKGDTEAFF.

CDR3 coding DNA: TGTGCCAGCAGGGGGACAGGGAACACCGGGGAGCTGTTTTTT. It encodes CASRGTGNTGELFF. The chain joins TRBV7-9 to TRBJ2-2; 8 bases are shared with TRBD1. With 6 bases clipped from V and 1 base from J, the junction kept 1 base outside the gene matches. CDR1 is SEHNR, CDR2 FQNEAQ, per germline (reference sequence). The CDR3 length is 14 residues. The full variable domain, with the rest looked up from reference TRBV7-9 and TRBJ2-2, is DTGVSQNPRHKITKRGQNVTFRCDPISEHNRLYWYRQTLGQGPEFLTYFQNEAQLEKSRLLSDRFSAERPKGSFSTLEIQRTEQGDSAMYLCASRGTGNTGELFFGEGSRLTVL.

The chain uses TRBV2 and TRBJ1-2, with D possibly matching TRBD1 (5 bases). V dropped 1 base and J dropped 12 bases, with 15 bases sitting between them. This CDR3 comprises 13 residues. Germline V gene data show CDR1 as SNHLY and CDR2 as FYNNEI. Here the CDR3 DNA reads TGTGCCAGCAGTGAAGGCAGGGAAGTGGAGAACACCTTC. This sequence encodes CASSEGREVENTF.

This chain uses TRBV2 with TRBJ2-5; maybe TRBD1 (5 bases). Germline CDR1 reads SNHLY; CDR2 reads FYNNEI. This CDR3 has 13 residues. The V end lost 3 bases, the J end lost 1 base, and 6 bases lay between the germline ends. The CDR3 DNA reads TGTGCCAGCAGTGATACAGGCCAAGAGACCCAGTACTTC. Translated, it gives CASSDTGQETQYF.

This clone has only a few counts. The chain joins TRBV10-3 to TRBJ1-1; 9 bases map to TRBD1. With V trimmed by 10 bases and J by 10 bases, 7 bases remained unmatched. There are 11 residues in the CDR3. The V gene's germline CDR1 is ENHRY and CDR2 SYGVKD. The CDR3 region has the DNA TGTGCCAGCTCGGGACAGGGTCCAGCTTTCTTT. It codes for CASSGQGPAFF.

J is TRBJ2-1 and V is TRBV10-3, with 11 positions matching TRBD2. The CDR3 covers 16 residues. CDR1 and CDR2 from the germline V gene are ENHRY and SYGVKD. V lost 6 bases to trimming and J lost 1 base; unmatched junction nucleotides: 5. The CDR3 reads CAISGGTSGSYNEQFF. DNA of the CDR3: TGTGCCATCAGCGGGGGGACTAGCGGATCCTACAATGAGCAGTTCTTC.

V usage is TRBV10-3 and J usage is TRBJ2-7; TRBD1 matches at 9 bases. Germline V gene lookup returns CDR1 ENHRY and CDR2 SYGVKD. The ends lost 9 bases at V and 3 bases at J; junction bases unmatched: 6. The CDR3 length is 13 residues. DNA of the CDR3: TGTGCCATTCGGGACAGGGAGGGCTACGAGCAGTACTTC. It yields the protein CAIRDREGYEQYF.

This chain links TRBV5-1 with TRBJ2-7; tentatively, D is TRBD1 (5 bases). V lost 4 bases and J 7 bases, leaving 18 bases between the germline ends. The germline CDR1 and CDR2 sequences are SGHRS and YFSETQ. The CDR3 length is 14 residues. The CDR3 sequence: CASSLDKIPVEQYF. CDR3 nucleotides: TGCGCCAGCAGCCTGGACAAGATCCCAGTGGAGCAGTACTTC. Looking up the rest from reference TRBV5-1 and TRBJ2-7 gives the full variable domain: KAGVTQTPRYLIKTRGQQVTLSCSPISGHRSVSWYQQTPGQGLQFLFEYFSETQRNKGNFPGRFSGRQFSNSRSEMNVSTLELGDSALYLCASSLDKIPVEQYFGPGTRLTVT.

The chain couples TRBV7-9 to TRBJ1-1; possible D gene TRBD1, 6 bases. This CDR3 region has 15 residues. Germline CDR1 and CDR2: SEHNR and FQNEAQ (reference sequence). Trimming removed 5 bases at V and 1 base at J, with 14 bases between. The CDR3 sequence: CASSGPQGSNTEAFF. In nucleotides, the CDR3 is TGTGCCAGCAGCGGCCCACAGGGCTCGAACACTGAAGCTTTCTTT.

This clone appeared a single time. This chain joins TRBV15 and TRBJ1-4; D unresolved. Per germline, CDR1 LNHNV and CDR2 YYDKDF (reference sequence). The CDR3 is 16 amino acids. V lost 4 bases to trimming and J lost 8 bases, with 20 bases between them. The CDR3 loop is CATSTRTGSLAEKLFF. The CDR3 DNA follows: TGTGCCACCAGCACGAGGACGGGGTCTTTGGCGGAAAAACTGTTTTTT.

The V gene is TRBV19, the J gene TRBJ1-3, with D uncertain. V lost 1 base, J lost 6 bases, and 10 bases lay in between. From germline, CDR1 is LNHDA and CDR2 SQIVND (reference sequence). The CDR3 sequence is 14 residues long. The CDR3 sequence: CASSIGGLENTIYF. The CDR3 nucleotides read TGTGCCAGTAGTATAGGAGGACTTGAAAACACCATATATTTT.

The CDR3 DNA reads as TGTGCCAGTAGTTCAACAGGGTACGGCTACACCTTC. Protein: CASSSTGYGYTF. The chain joins TRBV19 to TRBJ1-2; TRBD1 might be the D (6 bases). The CDR3 has 12 residues. V was clipped by 5 bases and J by 8 bases, with 12 bases between them. Per the germline V gene, CDR1 is LNHDA and CDR2 is SQIVND (reference sequence).

The chain couples TRBV7-8 to TRBJ2-1; TRBD2 aligns across 11 bases. CDR3 length: 17 amino acids. Germline V gene data show CDR1 as SGHVS and CDR2 as FQNEAQ. J gave up 5 bases and V 5 bases, and 11 bases lay outside the gene matches. CDR3 nucleotides: TGTGCCAGCAGCCCCCCTCTAGCGGGAGGCTATCACAATGAGCAGTTCTTC. Protein sequence: CASSPPLAGGYHNEQFF.

The rearrangement joins TRBV5-1 to TRBJ2-1; a possible D gene is TRBD1 (7 bases). CDR3 length: 13 amino acids. CDR1 and CDR2 (germline): SGHRS, YFSETQ. V lost 4 bases and J 8 bases, leaving 13 bases between the germline ends. The CDR3 bases are TGCGCCAGCAGCGCGGGGACAGTGGATGAGCAGTTCTTC. This gives the protein CASSAGTVDEQFF. Supplemented by reference TRBV5-1 and TRBJ2-1, the full variable domain reads KAGVTQTPRYLIKTRGQQVTLSCSPISGHRSVSWYQQTPGQGLQFLFEYFSETQRNKGNFPGRFSGRQFSNSRSEMNVSTLELGDSALYLCASSAGTVDEQFFGPGTRLTVL.

The rearrangement uses TRBV19 and TRBJ1-3; 9 bases agree with TRBD1. Germline V lookup: CDR1 LNHDA, CDR2 SQIVND (reference sequence). The CDR3 totals 16 residues. The J segment lost 0 bases and the V segment lost 7 bases, leaving 7 bases of the junction unmatched. The CDR3 bases are TGTGCCAGTAACAGGGGGCTGCTGAGCTCTGGAAACACCATATATTTT. Protein sequence: CASNRGLLSSGNTIYF. The full variable domain, with the rest looked up from reference TRBV19 and TRBJ1-3, is DGGITQSPKYLFRKEGQNVTLSCEQNLNHDAMYWYRQDPGQGLRLIYYSQIVNDFQKGDIAEGYSVSREKKESFPLTVTSAQKNPTAFYLCASNRGLLSSGNTIYFGEGSWLTVV.

The V and J genes are TRBV7-2 and TRBJ1-1; a possible D gene is TRBD1 (5 bases). The CDR3 has 12 residues. CDR1 is SGHTA and CDR2 is FQGNSA in the germline V gene. The ends were cut back, 2 bases at V and 11 bases at J, with 12 bases in the middle. The CDR3 here is CASSLSGSAAFF. CDR3 sequence (DNA): TGTGCCAGCAGCTTATCAGGGTCGGCGGCTTTCTTT.

The chain carries TRBV6-4 and TRBJ2-3; a weak D match, TRBD1 (6 bases). CDR3 length: 14 amino acids. Germline V gives CDR1 MRHNA, CDR2 SNTAGT. The V and J ends lost 3 bases and 4 bases respectively, with 11 bases between them. The CDR3 nucleotides are TGTGCCAGCAGTGATGGGGGCATAGCAGATACGCAGTATTTT. As protein: CASSDGGIADTQYF.

V usage is TRBV5-1 and J usage is TRBJ2-2; 11 positions match TRBD2. The CDR3 runs 16 residues. CDR1 and CDR2 from the germline V gene are SGHRS and YFSETQ. Unmatched junction bases numbered 4, after V lost 1 base and J lost 5 bases. CDR3 region: CASSLLASGGTGELFF. CDR3 sequence (DNA): TGCGCCAGCAGCTTGTTAGCTAGCGGGGGGACCGGGGAGCTGTTTTTT. Combining the CDR3 with reference TRBV5-1 and TRBJ2-2 gives the whole variable domain KAGVTQTPRYLIKTRGQQVTLSCSPISGHRSVSWYQQTPGQGLQFLFEYFSETQRNKGNFPGRFSGRQFSNSRSEMNVSTLELGDSALYLCASSLLASGGTGELFFGEGSRLTVL.

V gene TRBV2 combines with J gene TRBJ1-4; maybe TRBD1 (6 bases). Trimming removed 4 bases at V and 6 bases at J, with 12 bases between. The CDR3 spans 14 residues. Germline values: CDR1 SNHLY, CDR2 FYNNEI. The DNA for the CDR3 is TGTGCCAGCAGTGGTTCGGGGGGCTATGAAAAACTGTTTTTT. Translated: CASSGSGGYEKLFF.

A remark on this clone: Distinct nucleotide sequences in the sample also encode this CDR3. The chain couples TRBV7-2 to TRBJ2-5; 8 nucleotides line up with TRBD2. The ends lost 3 bases at V and 5 bases at J; junction bases unmatched: 8. Germline loops: CDR1 SGHTA, CDR2 FQGNSA. CDR3 length equals 15 residues. Here the CDR3 DNA reads TGTGCCAGCAGCTTGGTTCGGGGGGGAGGCGAGACCCAGTACTTC. Protein sequence: CASSLVRGGGETQYF.

This rearrangement joins TRBV5-1 to TRBJ2-5; no clear D. In germline, CDR1 is SGHRS, CDR2 YFSETQ. There are 12 residues in the CDR3. V was trimmed by 2 bases and J by 10 bases, leaving 12 bases between them. The CDR3 region is CASSLTAPDQYF. In DNA, the CDR3 is TGCGCCAGCAGCTTAACAGCTCCGGACCAGTACTTC.

In this sample, this clone turned up a few times. This chain uses TRBV7-3 with TRBJ2-2, with a weak D call TRBD1 (5 bases). Trimming pared 5 bases from V and 2 bases from J, leaving 9 bases between. The CDR3 has 14 residues. Germline V CDR1 and CDR2: SGHTA, FQGTGA. The CDR3 DNA reads as TGTGCCAGCAGCCCCGACAGTAACACCGGGGAGCTGTTTTTT. This codes for CASSPDSNTGELFF.

The rearrangement uses TRBV7-2 and TRBJ2-7; D gene ambiguous. Per germline, CDR1 SGHTA and CDR2 FQGNSA. Deletions cut 1 base from V and 0 bases from J, with 10 bases between. This CDR3 spans 15 amino acids. The CDR3 DNA follows: TGTGCCAGCAGCTTAGGCCTATATAGCTCCTACGAGCAGTACTTC. It is translated as CASSLGLYSSYEQYF. The complete variable domain, with remaining parts taken from reference TRBV7-2 and TRBJ2-7, reads GAGVSQSPSNKVTEKGKDVELRCDPISGHTALYWYRQSLGQGLEFLIYFQGNSAPDKSGLPSDRFSAERTGGSVSTLTIQRTQQEDSAVYLCASSLGLYSSYEQYFGPGTRLTVT.

This chain links TRBV9 with TRBJ1-1, with D possibly being TRBD1 (5 bases). CDR3 length equals 14 residues. Germline values: CDR1 SGDLS, CDR2 YYNGEE. V lost 5 bases, J lost 0 bases, and 11 bases lay in between. Here the CDR3 reads CASSETGLNTEAFF. CDR3 DNA: TGTGCCAGCAGTGAAACAGGTTTGAACACTGAAGCTTTCTTT. The full variable domain, rest sourced from reference TRBV9 and TRBJ1-1, is DSGVTQTPKHLITATGQRVTLRCSPRSGDLSVYWYQQSLDQGLQFLIQYYNGEERAKGNILERFSAQQFPDLHSELNLSSLELGDSALYFCASSETGLNTEAFFGQGTRLTVV.